The next 23 T cell receptor beta chains were all read from a single sample in a study of T cell repertoires in cytomegalovirus infection. One entry per CDR3 protein results from TCRdb running MiXCR on the reads. The sample carries hundreds of thousands of distinct CDR3 sequences, 24% recorded once. Sequences were obtained from CD8+ T cells from PBMCs. The receptor set was obtained from a human donor in good health (CMV status not recorded). Some clones in this sample may be carry-over from other donors' samples.

The chain recombines TRBV6-1 with TRBJ2-7; perhaps TRBD2 as D (5 bases). The CDR3 spans 15 residues. Germline assignment: CDR1 MNHNS and CDR2 SASEGT. V lost 4 bases to trimming and J lost 0 bases, with 13 bases between them. The CDR3 protein is CASSGEGLSSYEQYV. CDR3 in DNA: TGTGCCAGCAGTGGAGAGGGCCTGAGCTCCTACGAGCAGTACGTC.

This clonotype has just a few counts. This chain's CDR3 is CASSQEQDRAYGYTF. The DNA for the CDR3 is TGCGCCAGCAGCCAAGAACAGGACAGGGCCTATGGCTACACCTTC. The V call is TRBV4-3, the J call TRBJ1-2, with 8 bases matching TRBD1. The J segment lost 4 bases and the V segment lost 0 bases, leaving 4 bases of the junction unmatched. Germline CDR1 is LGHNA and CDR2 is YSLEER. The CDR3 runs to 15 residues.

The V call is TRBV7-9, the J call TRBJ2-1, with 9 bases lining up with TRBD1. Germline CDR1 is SEHNR and CDR2 is FQNEAQ (reference sequence). V gave up 5 bases and J gave up 2 bases; unmatched junction bases: 7. CDR3 length: 16 residues. Written as DNA, the CDR3 is TGTGCCAGCAGCCCCGCCGGGACAGGGACCTACAATGAGCAGTTCTTC. Its protein product is CASSPAGTGTYNEQFF.

About this clonotype: A much larger clone sits a single nucleotide away, making a read error possible. The rearrangement joins TRBV7-6 to TRBJ1-1, with a tentative D call TRBD1 (6 bases). Germline CDR1 is SGHVS and CDR2 is FNYEAQ. This CDR3 is 15 amino acids long. This chain's CDR3 is CASSIARGARAEAFF. In DNA, the CDR3 is TGTGCCAGCAGCATAGCGCGGGGGGCGCGGGCTGAAGCTTTCTTT.

To note about this clonotype: It may be a read error: a sequence one base away is much more abundant. The final CDR3 position lacks the conserved phenylalanine or tryptophan, pointing to a likely read error. The chain carries TRBV12-3 or TRBV12-4 and TRBJ1-2; 8 bases line up with TRBD1. The CDR3 runs 16 residues. V lost 3 bases to trimming and J lost 4 bases; unmatched junction nucleotides: 10. CDR3 region: CASSFYRTGKAYGYTY. CDR3 nucleotides: TGTGCCAGCAGTTTTTACAGGACAGGGAAAGCCTATGGCTACACCTAC.

There are a few counts of this clonotype. This chain joins TRBV4-1 and TRBJ1-1; TRBD1 agrees at 9 bases. Germline V gene lookup returns CDR1 MGHRA and CDR2 YSYEKL. Trimming removed 4 bases from V and 5 bases from J; junction bases left unmatched: 8. The CDR3 is 15 amino acids. DNA for the CDR3: TGCGCCAGCAGCCTTACGGACAGGGGCGAAACTGAAGCTTTCTTT. It specifies CASSLTDRGETEAFF.

There are many counts of this clonotype. The chain recombines TRBV6-2 or TRBV6-3 with TRBJ2-2, with TRBD1 matching 7 bases. Germline-derived CDR1 and CDR2 are MNHEY and SVGEGT. This CDR3 is built from 16 residues. Trimming removed 5 bases from V and 2 bases from J; junction bases left unmatched: 8. For the CDR3, the DNA is TGTGCCAGCAGTACTTGGACAGGACCAAACACCGGGGAGCTGTTTTTT. Translation gives CASSTWTGPNTGELFF.

At least ten counts were recorded for this clonotype. The chain carries TRBV10-3 and TRBJ2-1; the D gene is possibly TRBD1 (5 bases). Germline CDR1 and CDR2: ENHRY and SYGVKD. This CDR3 is 17 amino acids long. V lost 0 bases, J lost 0 bases, and 12 bases lay in between. The DNA of the CDR3 is TGTGCCATCAGTGAGTCTAAACAGGAGAGCTCCTACAATGAGCAGTTCTTC. This codes for CAISESKQESSYNEQFF.

V and J are TRBV25-1 and TRBJ1-1; 7 bases map to TRBD1. Germline loops: CDR1 MGHDK, CDR2 SYGVNS. The CDR3 totals 14 residues. V gave up 6 bases and J gave up 3 bases; unmatched junction bases: 7. The CDR3 sequence: CASSQQGSDTEAFF. CDR3 DNA sequence: TGTGCCAGCAGCCAACAGGGGTCGGACACTGAAGCTTTCTTT. Complete variable domain (other parts from reference TRBV25-1 and TRBJ1-1): EADIYQTPRYLVIGTGKKITLECSQTMGHDKMYWYQQDPGMELHLIHYSYGVNSTEKGDLSSESTVSRIRTEHFPLTLESARPSHTSQYLCASSQQGSDTEAFFGQGTRLTVV.

The chain links TRBV7-9 to TRBJ2-7; D may be TRBD2 (6 bases). Between the trimmed V and J ends, which lost 5 bases and 6 bases, there was a span of 17 bases. The V gene's germline CDR1 is SEHNR and CDR2 FQNEAQ (reference sequence). The CDR3 has 14 amino acids. The CDR3 loop reads CASSQTGAGREQYV. The CDR3 nucleotides read TGTGCCAGCAGCCAGACCGGGGCGGGGCGCGAGCAGTACGTC.

The sample holds many counts of this clonotype. V gene TRBV14 combines with J gene TRBJ1-1; TRBD1 agrees at 9 bases. With 6 bases clipped from V and 0 bases from J, the junction kept 11 bases outside the gene matches. The CDR3 sequence is 17 residues long. Germline CDR1 reads SGHDN; CDR2 reads FVKESK. CDR3 nucleotide sequence: TGTGCCAGCAGTCTTTCGGGACAGGGACAAATGAACACTGAAGCTTTCTTT. It translates to CASSLSGQGQMNTEAFF.

This clonotype was observed at least ten times. The chain has TRBV7-6 and TRBJ1-1; 9 bases agree with TRBD1. Germline trimming cut 0 bases from V and 0 bases from J; bases unmatched to any gene: 5. The CDR3 is made up of 17 amino acids. The germline gives CDR1 SGHVS, CDR2 FNYEAQ. The DNA of the CDR3 is TGTGCCAGCAGCTTAGCGGGACAGGGAAGGATGAACACTGAAGCTTTCTTT. Translation: CASSLAGQGRMNTEAFF.

This clonotype was seen at least ten times. The rearrangement uses TRBV7-6 and TRBJ2-2, with 7 nucleotides matching TRBD2. Germline loops: CDR1 SGHVS, CDR2 FNYEAQ. The V gene end was trimmed by 3 bases and the J gene end by 1 base; junction bases not matched to a gene: 5. The CDR3 is 16 amino acids. CDR3 sequence: CASSFSSGGNTGELFF. The CDR3 nucleotides read TGTGCCAGCAGCTTTAGTTCGGGGGGGAACACCGGGGAGCTGTTTTTT.

This chain links TRBV3-1 with TRBJ1-1; no definite D call. CDR3 length: 12 residues. Trimming cost V 2 bases and J 8 bases, with 9 bases left between them. Germline CDR1 LGHDT, CDR2 YNNKEL (reference sequence). The DNA for the CDR3 is TGTGCCAGCAGCCAAAGGTCCTTCGAAGCTTTCTTT. As protein: CASSQRSFEAFF.

The chain has TRBV25-1 and TRBJ2-2; the D gene is possibly TRBD2 (5 bases). V lost 6 bases and J lost 9, with 11 bases in between. The CDR3 is 12 residues long. Per germline, CDR1 MGHDK and CDR2 SYGVNS. The CDR3 reads CASSPPGRELFF. The CDR3 DNA reads TGTGCCAGCAGCCCCCCGGGAAGGGAGCTGTTTTTT.

This clonotype was detected a few times. The chain is built from TRBV20-1 and TRBJ2-4, with 12 bases lining up with TRBD1. This CDR3 comprises 13 residues. The trim removed 5 bases at V and 8 bases at J, leaving 4 bases unmatched. Germline CDR1 is DFQATT and CDR2 is SNEGSKA (reference sequence). In DNA, the CDR3 is TGCAGTGCTGCGGGACAGGGGGCCCACATTCAGTACTTC. This sequence encodes CSAAGQGAHIQYF.

This chain connects TRBV29-1 to TRBJ1-4; D not resolved. The CDR3 contains 11 residues. Germline lookup yields CDR1 SQVTM and CDR2 ANQGSEA. V dropped 0 bases and J dropped 10 bases, with 6 bases sitting between them. The CDR3 sequence: CSVEDQGKLFF. The CDR3 nucleotides are TGCAGCGTTGAAGATCAAGGAAAACTGTTTTTT.

V and J are TRBV13 and TRBJ2-7, with TRBD1 as a possible D gene (6 bases). CDR1 and CDR2 from the germline V gene are PRHDT and FYEKMQ (reference sequence). Between the trimmed V and J ends, which lost 4 bases and 5 bases, there was a span of 9 bases. The CDR3 is made up of 12 amino acids. CDR3 residues: CASSYGQHEQYV. CDR3 DNA sequence: TGTGCCAGCAGCTACGGACAGCACGAGCAGTACGTC.

This clonotype was seen just once. V usage is TRBV20-1 and J usage is TRBJ2-1; 8 bases match TRBD1. J lost 3 bases, V lost 6 bases, and 1 base had no gene match. The CDR3 contains 12 residues. Germline V gives CDR1 DFQATT, CDR2 SNEGSKA (reference sequence). The CDR3 bases are TGCAGTGCACAGGGGGTCTACAATGAGCAGTTCTTC. Translation: CSAQGVYNEQFF.

This clonotype was counted ten times or more. The chain uses TRBV7-9 and TRBJ2-1, with D perhaps matching TRBD1 (5 bases). This CDR3 spans 15 amino acids. V was clipped by 5 bases and J by 5 bases, with 16 bases between them. Per germline, CDR1 SEHNR and CDR2 FQNEAQ (reference sequence). As DNA, the CDR3 is TGTGCCAGCAGCCTTCGAAGGGGCGTCGACAATGAGCAGTTCTTC. Amino acids: CASSLRRGVDNEQFF.

This clonotype has only a few counts. The chain combines TRBV6-1 with TRBJ2-7, with 7 bases aligning to TRBD1. Germline-derived CDR1 and CDR2 are MNHNS and SASEGT. The CDR3 sequence is 13 residues long. V trimming: 7 bases; J trimming: 3 bases; junction bases outside the gene matches: 6. As DNA, the CDR3 is TGTGCCAGCACGACAGGGCGGTTCTACGAGCAGTACTTC. The encoded protein is CASTTGRFYEQYF.

This clonotype appeared many times. The chain employs TRBV7-2 and TRBJ2-7, with D possibly called TRBD1 or TRBD2 (6 bases each). Germline-derived CDR1 and CDR2 are SGHTA and FQGNSA. The CDR3 contains 15 residues. Trimming took off 1 base at V and 3 bases at J, with 13 bases between the two ends. The CDR3 region is CASSLEGGTGYEQYF. The CDR3 DNA reads TGTGCCAGCAGCTTAGAAGGGGGGACCGGCTACGAGCAGTACTTC.

This clonotype was counted only a few times. The rearrangement uses TRBV28 and TRBJ1-5; no clear D. This CDR3 has 15 amino acids. The germline V and J ends were trimmed by 7 bases and 0 bases, with 13 bases remaining between them. Germline CDR1 and CDR2: MDHEN and SYDVKM. The CDR3 is CASTLVRYSNQPQHF. DNA for the CDR3: TGTGCCAGCACCCTAGTACGGTATAGCAATCAGCCCCAGCATTTT.